Listed here are 3 T cell receptor beta chains from one sample, sequenced in a study of CDR3 diversity in severe acne. TCRdb re-called the PCR reads with MiXCR, one entry per CDR3 protein. The sample shows about 98,000 distinct CDR3 sequences, about half of them seen only once. Sequencing was performed on blood. The receptors originated from a male donor with acne.

Of note for this clonotype: One end of the junction is discordant with germline, which a read error may explain. The chain links TRBV20-1 to TRBJ2-7; 14 bases are a match to TRBD2. In germline, CDR1 is DFQATT, CDR2 SNEGSKA (reference sequence). The CDR3 spans 16 residues. CDR3 coding DNA: TGCAGTGCCTACGGACTAGCGGGAGGCTCCAGGAACGAGCGGTACTTC. Protein: CSAYGLAGGSRNERYF.

This chain uses TRBV29-1 with TRBJ1-2; TRBD1 might be the D (5 bases). Trimming stripped 1 base from V and 2 bases from J, with 14 bases between. This CDR3 is 15 amino acids long. The germline V gene has CDR1 SQVTM and CDR2 ANQGSEA. CDR3 region: CSVEARDANNYGYTF. The CDR3 nucleotides are TGCAGCGTTGAAGCGCGGGACGCCAACAACTATGGCTACACCTTC.

The CDR3 DNA follows: TGTGCCACCAGTGACCAGGTCACAGATACGCAGTATTTT. This encodes CATSDQVTDTQYF. The rearrangement uses TRBV24-1 and TRBJ2-3, with D hard to call. This CDR3 is 13 amino acids long. Germline CDR1 KGHDR, CDR2 SFDVKD. Trimming pared 4 bases from V and 2 bases from J, leaving 6 bases between.